This TCR beta chain was retrieved from a study of OX40 agonist ivuxolimab in advanced cancers. Study as a whole: The study enrolled dose-escalation patients with hepatocellular carcinoma, melanoma, renal cell or head and neck cancer. The mean age was roughly 60 years, ranging from 23 to 79, with under 90% of participants male.

The repertoire was sequenced with immunoSEQ multiplex PCR; TCRdb's copy has only in-frame clones and lacks some. The sample carries tens of thousands of clones, roughly nine tenths recorded once. The sequencing used CD4+ or CD8+ T cells sorted from blood, collected in a trial of the OX40 agonist ivuxolimab. The source of this sequence is an adult with an advanced solid tumor such as melanoma, head and neck, liver or kidney cancer.

The CDR3 is CASGGGDSYGYTF. The CDR3 nucleotides read TGTGCTAGTGGGGGAGGGGACAGCTATGGCTACACCTTC. V is TRBV12-5 and J is TRBJ1-2, with TRBD1 matching 7 bases. Germline V lookup: CDR1 LGHNT, CDR2 FRNRAP. V shed 6 bases, J shed 4 bases, and the junction held 5 bases outside the gene matches. This CDR3 is built from 13 residues.